This T cell receptor (beta chain) is drawn from a study of control samples from healthy donors and cancer patients. The CDR3 totals 16 residues. Looked up from germline, CDR1 is MNHEY and CDR2 is SVGAGI. V gave up 2 bases and J gave up 5 bases, with 17 bases separating them. Data came from immunoSEQ multiplex PCR; TCRdb stores just in-frame clones and leaves some out. The table has 120,000 or so clones, about 86% seen once; the top ten hold 9% to 14%. J is TRBJ2-3 and V is TRBV6-5; D may correspond to TRBD1 or TRBD2 (5 bases each). This TCR was sampled from a young man in good health. The sequencing sample was made of blood. The CDR3 protein is CASSYGAALARDTQYF. For the CDR3, the DNA is TGTGCCAGCAGTTACGGGGCAGCGCTAGCAAGAGATACGCAGTATTTT.